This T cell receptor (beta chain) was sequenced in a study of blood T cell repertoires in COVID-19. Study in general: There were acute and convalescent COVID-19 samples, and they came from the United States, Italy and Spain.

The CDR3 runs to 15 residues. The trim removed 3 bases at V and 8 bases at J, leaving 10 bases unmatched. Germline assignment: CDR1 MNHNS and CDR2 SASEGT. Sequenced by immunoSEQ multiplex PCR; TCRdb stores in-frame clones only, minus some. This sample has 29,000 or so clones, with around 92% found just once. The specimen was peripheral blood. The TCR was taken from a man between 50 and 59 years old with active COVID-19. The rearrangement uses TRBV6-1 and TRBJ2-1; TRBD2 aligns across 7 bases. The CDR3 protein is CASSDLSGVNDEQFF. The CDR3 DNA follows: TGTGCCAGCAGTGACCTGAGCGGGGTAAATGATGAGCAGTTCTTC.